These T cell receptor beta chains were read from a single sample in a study of T cells in Graves' hyperthyroidism and ophthalmopathy. TCRdb ran MiXCR on the multiplex PCR reads and lists one entry per CDR3 protein. Of more than 550,000 distinct CDR3 sequences listed, about 45% were seen once; the top ten hold less than 8.5%. Sequenced sample: peripheral blood or thyroid tissue (not recorded which). These receptors were obtained from an adult man with Graves' disease, either hyperthyroidism or ophthalmopathy (not recorded which). Both conserved end residues are part of each CDR3. Each record gives: clone size, V gene, J gene, D gene, CDR3 protein, CDR3 DNA. D genes are given only for firm matches. Clone size is stated in some rows and not others, as once, few, many or a class when expanded.

>NA|TRBV20-1|TRBJ2-7|TRBD1
CSATRDRGAYEQYF
TGCAGTGCTACCCGGGACAGGGGGGCCTACGAGCAGTACTTC
>NA|TRBV7-9|TRBJ2-7|NA
CASSSPGLTYEQYF
TGTGCCAGCAGCTCTCCGGGACTCACCTACGAGCAGTACTTC
>NA|TRBV29-1|TRBJ1-5|TRBD1
CSVANLTGNQPQHF
TGCAGCGTTGCGAATTTGACAGGGAATCAGCCCCAGCATTTT
>NA|TRBV6-1|TRBJ2-2|TRBD1
CASRRGTDLSGELFF
TGTGCCAGCAGAAGGGGGACAGACCTTTCCGGGGAGCTGTTTTTT
>once|TRBV10-3|TRBJ1-4|NA
CAISDRSGSSEKLFF
TGTGCCATCAGTGACCGATCGGGGAGTTCCGAAAAACTGTTTTTT
>NA|TRBV19|TRBJ1-1|TRBD1
CASSIDNRGRNTEAFF
TGTGCCAGTAGTATAGATAACAGGGGGCGGAACACTGAAGCTTTCTTT
>many|TRBV7-9|TRBJ2-5|TRBD1
CASSTSGTEETQYF
TGTGCCAGCAGCACCTCCGGGACAGAAGAGACCCAGTACTTC
>NA|TRBV10-3|TRBJ1-5|TRBD1
CAIRGQGFGQPQHF
TGTGCCATCAGGGGACAGGGGTTCGGTCAGCCCCAGCATTTT
>NA|TRBV25-1|TRBJ1-1|TRBD1
CASTATGEVNTEAFF
TGTGCCAGCACCGCGACAGGGGAGGTGAACACTGAAGCTTTCTTT
>few|TRBV6-6|TRBJ2-2|TRBD1
CASSQQGWSGELFF
TGTGCCAGCAGCCAACAGGGGTGGAGCGGGGAGCTGTTTTTT
>NA|TRBV12-3/TRBV12-4|TRBJ1-2|TRBD1
CASSPTGTAIVGTF
TGTGCCAGCAGTCCTACCGGGACAGCTATTGTCGGCACCTTC
>many|TRBV5-1|TRBJ1-1|NA
CASSLAGANTEAFF
TGTGCCAGCAGTTTAGCGGGGGCGAACACTGAAGCTTTCTTT
>NA|TRBV29-1|TRBJ2-2|TRBD1
CSAKPRQGAGTGELFF
TGCAGCGCCAAGCCCAGACAGGGGGCGGGCACCGGGGAGCTGTTTTTT
>NA|TRBV15|TRBJ2-5|TRBD2
CATSRTAGGLKTQYF
TGTGCCACCAGCAGGACAGCGGGAGGGCTCAAGACCCAGTACTTC
>NA|TRBV19|TRBJ2-2|TRBD2
CASSSSGRAGELFF
TGTGCCAGTAGTAGTAGCGGGAGAGCCGGGGAGCTGTTTTTT
>NA|TRBV24-1|TRBJ1-1|NA
CATSSIGPGNTEAFF
TGTGCCACCAGTAGTATCGGCCCGGGCAACACTGAAGCTTTCTTT
>NA|TRBV5-4|TRBJ1-1|TRBD1
CASSLEGATTEAFF
TGTGCCAGCAGCTTGGAGGGGGCGACCACTGAAGCTTTCTTT
>NA|TRBV6-6|TRBJ2-5|TRBD2
CASSRRTSGNYQETQYF
TGTGCCAGCAGCCGTAGGACTAGCGGAAATTATCAAGAGACCCAGTACTTC
>NA|TRBV7-9|TRBJ2-7|NA
CASSPRTAGVYEQYF
TGTGCCAGCAGCCCCCGGACGGCAGGGGTCTACGAGCAGTACTTC
>many|TRBV10-3|TRBJ1-6|NA
CAISESRTRTVPNSPLHF
TGTGCCATCAGTGAGTCCAGAACCAGGACAGTCCCAAATTCACCCCTCCACTTT
>few|TRBV9|TRBJ1-2|TRBD1
CASSPYTGQGYSGYTF
TGTGCCAGCAGCCCCTATACTGGACAGGGGTATAGTGGCTACACCTTC
>few|TRBV12-3/TRBV12-4|TRBJ1-2|TRBD1
CASSFPDRGQDYGYTF
TGTGCCAGCAGTTTCCCGGACAGGGGGCAAGACTATGGCTACACCTTC
>few|TRBV6-6|TRBJ1-1|NA
CASSYSWATEAFF
TGTGCCAGCAGTTACTCGTGGGCCACTGAAGCTTTCTTT
>NA|TRBV6-1|TRBJ2-2|NA
CASSGRASNTGELFF
TGTGCCAGCAGTGGCAGGGCAAGCAACACCGGGGAGCTGTTTTTT
>few|TRBV5-7|TRBJ1-4|TRBD1
CASSQGVREAEEKLFF
TGTGCCAGCAGCCAGGGGGTCCGGGAGGCGGAAGAAAAACTGTTTTTT
>NA|TRBV10-3|TRBJ2-7|TRBD2
CAISEGLAGGDYEQYF
TGTGCCATCAGTGAGGGACTAGCGGGAGGGGATTACGAGCAGTACTTC
>many|TRBV28|TRBJ1-2|NA
CASSWDMDYGYTF
TGTGCCAGCAGCTGGGACATGGACTATGGCTACACCTTC
>many|TRBV7-2|TRBJ2-5|NA
CASSLGGMQETQYF
TGTGCCAGCAGCTTAGGGGGGATGCAAGAGACCCAGTACTTC
>many|TRBV19|TRBJ2-7|NA
CASSIDGGFIDEQYF
TGTGCCAGTAGTATTGATGGGGGGTTTATCGACGAGCAGTACTTC
>NA|TRBV15|TRBJ1-4|NA
CATSRVIATNEKLFF
TGTGCCACCAGCAGAGTGATTGCAACTAATGAAAAACTGTTTTTT
>NA|TRBV10-3|TRBJ1-1|NA
CAISAGGARVTEAFF
TGTGCCATCAGCGCGGGAGGGGCGCGGGTCACTGAAGCTTTCTTT
>NA|TRBV7-9|TRBJ2-2|TRBD1
CASSAGQGANTGELFF
TGTGCCAGCAGCGCCGGACAGGGGGCGAACACCGGGGAGCTGTTTTTT
>few|TRBV11-2|TRBJ1-2|TRBD1
CASRPRGQVGPGYTF
TGTGCCAGTAGACCCCGGGGACAGGTCGGACCTGGCTACACCTTC
>NA|TRBV9|TRBJ2-7|NA
CASSVEPTYYEQYF
TGTGCCAGCAGCGTAGAACCGACTTACTACGAGCAGTACTTC
>NA|TRBV19|TRBJ1-5|TRBD1
CASSTGTGEYQPQHF
TGTGCCAGTAGTACCGGGACAGGGGAGTATCAGCCCCAGCATTTT
>NA|TRBV7-3|TRBJ1-5|TRBD1
CASSGGTGLAQPQHF
TGTGCCAGCAGTGGAGGGACAGGGCTTGCACAGCCCCAGCATTTT
>few|TRBV29-1|TRBJ1-1|NA
CSVDSGTHSAEAFF
TGCAGCGTTGATTCGGGGACACACTCGGCTGAAGCTTTCTTT
>NA|TRBV24-1|TRBJ1-6|TRBD1
CATSAGQGNSPLHF
TGTGCCACCAGTGCCGGACAGGGTAATTCACCCCTCCACTTT
>few|TRBV6-6|TRBJ1-3|NA
CASSYLGVSGNTIYF
TGTGCCAGCAGTTATCTAGGGGTATCCGGAAACACCATATATTTT
>few|TRBV6-5|TRBJ1-1|TRBD1
CASSHEDREAFF
TGTGCCAGCAGTCACGAGGACAGGGAAGCTTTCTTT
>NA|TRBV12-3/TRBV12-4|TRBJ1-5|NA
CASSFRSQGHQPQHF
TGTGCCAGCAGTTTTAGGTCACAGGGCCATCAGCCCCAGCATTTT